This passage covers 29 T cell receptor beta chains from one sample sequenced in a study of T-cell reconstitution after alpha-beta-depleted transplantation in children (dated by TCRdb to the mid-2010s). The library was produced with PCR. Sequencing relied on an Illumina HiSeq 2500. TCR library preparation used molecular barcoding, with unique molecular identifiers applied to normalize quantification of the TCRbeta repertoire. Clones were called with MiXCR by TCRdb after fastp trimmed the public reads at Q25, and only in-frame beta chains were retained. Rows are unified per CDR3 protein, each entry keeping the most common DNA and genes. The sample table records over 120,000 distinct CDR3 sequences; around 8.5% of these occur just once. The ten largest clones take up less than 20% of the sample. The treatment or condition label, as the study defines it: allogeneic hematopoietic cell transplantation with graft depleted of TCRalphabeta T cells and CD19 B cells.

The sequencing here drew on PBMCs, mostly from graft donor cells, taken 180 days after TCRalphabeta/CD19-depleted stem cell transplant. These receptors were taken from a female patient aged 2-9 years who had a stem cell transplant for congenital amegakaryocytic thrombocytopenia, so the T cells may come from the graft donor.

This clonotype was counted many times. This chain's CDR3 is CASSLGRYSYNEQFF. The CDR3 nucleotides are TGCGCCAGCAGCTTGGGACGGTACTCCTACAATGAGCAGTTCTTC. J is TRBJ2-1 and V is TRBV5-1; D unclear. CDR1 is SGHRS, CDR2 YFSETQ, per germline. The CDR3 length is 15 residues. V lost 0 bases to trimming and J lost 0 bases, with 7 bases between them.

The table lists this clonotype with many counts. The CDR3 reads CSVEVSRGGKLFF. The CDR3 DNA reads TGCAGCGTTGAAGTGTCCAGGGGGGGAAAACTGTTTTTT. This sequence joins TRBV29-1 and TRBJ1-4; 7 bases map to TRBD1. The CDR3 length is 13 residues. V lost 1 base and J lost 10; bases outside the gene matches: 6. Germline CDR1 reads SQVTM; CDR2 reads ANQGSEA.

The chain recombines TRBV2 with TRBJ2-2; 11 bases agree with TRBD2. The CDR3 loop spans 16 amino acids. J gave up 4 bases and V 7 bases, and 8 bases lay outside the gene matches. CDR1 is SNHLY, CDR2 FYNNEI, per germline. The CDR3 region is CASKSAGTSGTGELFF. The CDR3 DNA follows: TGTGCCAGCAAATCCGCGGGGACTAGCGGCACCGGGGAGCTGTTTTTT.

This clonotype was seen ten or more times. This chain's CDR3 is CASSEGLPRKTQYF. CDR3 DNA sequence: TGTGCCAGCAGTGAAGGCCTCCCCCGGAAGACCCAGTACTTC. V usage is TRBV25-1 and J usage is TRBJ2-5, with no clear D. This CDR3 spans 14 amino acids. In germline, CDR1 is MGHDK, CDR2 SYGVNS. V lost 2 bases and J 6 bases, leaving 13 bases between the germline ends.

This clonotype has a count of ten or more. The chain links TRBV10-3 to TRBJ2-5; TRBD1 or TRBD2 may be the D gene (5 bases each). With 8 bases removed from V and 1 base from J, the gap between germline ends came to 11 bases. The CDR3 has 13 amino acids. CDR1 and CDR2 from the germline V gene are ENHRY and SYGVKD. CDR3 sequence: CAIVVGVQETQYF. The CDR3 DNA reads TGTGCCATCGTGGTGGGGGTCCAAGAGACCCAGTACTTC.

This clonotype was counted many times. Here the CDR3 DNA reads TGTGCCAGCAGTGAATATCGGGGGAATGGCTACACCTTC. Its translation: CASSEYRGNGYTF. This chain uses TRBV6-1 with TRBJ1-2, with D tentatively TRBD1 (5 bases). Germline assignment: CDR1 MNHNS and CDR2 SASEGT. V was shortened by 2 bases and J by 6 bases, with 10 bases between the two germline ends. This CDR3 contains 13 residues.

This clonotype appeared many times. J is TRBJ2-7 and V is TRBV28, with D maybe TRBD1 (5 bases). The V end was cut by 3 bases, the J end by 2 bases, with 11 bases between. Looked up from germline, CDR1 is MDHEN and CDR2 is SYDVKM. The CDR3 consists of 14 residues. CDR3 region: CASSFLGRTYEQYF. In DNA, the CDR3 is TGTGCCAGCAGTTTCTTGGGGCGAACCTACGAGCAGTACTTC. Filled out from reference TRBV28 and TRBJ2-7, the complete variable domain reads DVKVTQSSRYLVKRTGEKVFLECVQDMDHENMFWYRQDPGLGLRLIYFSYDVKMKEKGDIPEGYSVSREKKERFSLILESASTNQTSMYLCASSFLGRTYEQYFGPGTRLTVT.

This CDR3 reads CSARISLARPRDTQYF. CDR3 sequence (DNA): TGCAGTGCTAGGATCTCACTAGCGAGACCACGAGATACGCAGTATTTT. V is TRBV20-1 and J is TRBJ2-3; 7 bases are a match to TRBD2. This CDR3 has 16 amino acids. Trimming at V came to 3 bases and at J to 5 bases, leaving 14 bases not matched to a gene. Per the germline V gene, CDR1 is DFQATT and CDR2 is SNEGSKA (reference sequence).

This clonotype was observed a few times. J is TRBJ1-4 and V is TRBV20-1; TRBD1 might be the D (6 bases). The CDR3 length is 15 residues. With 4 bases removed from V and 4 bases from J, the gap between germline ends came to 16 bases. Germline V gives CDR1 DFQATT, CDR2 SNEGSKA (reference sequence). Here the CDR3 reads CSAILNGQYNEKLFF. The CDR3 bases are TGCAGTGCTATCCTCAACGGACAGTATAATGAAAAACTGTTTTTT.

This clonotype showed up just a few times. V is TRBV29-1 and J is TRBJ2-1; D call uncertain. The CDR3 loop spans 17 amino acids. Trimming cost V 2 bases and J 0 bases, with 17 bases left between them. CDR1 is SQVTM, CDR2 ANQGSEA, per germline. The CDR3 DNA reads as TGCAGCGTTGAACCTCGAGCACTACAGAGCTCCTACAATGAGCAGTTCTTC. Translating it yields CSVEPRALQSSYNEQFF.

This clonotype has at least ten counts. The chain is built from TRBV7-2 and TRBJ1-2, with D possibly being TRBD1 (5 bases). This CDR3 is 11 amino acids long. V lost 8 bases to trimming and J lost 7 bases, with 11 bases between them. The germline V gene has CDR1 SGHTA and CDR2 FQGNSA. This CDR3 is CASDSEFGYTF. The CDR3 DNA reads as TGTGCCAGCGACAGCGAGTTTGGCTACACCTTC.

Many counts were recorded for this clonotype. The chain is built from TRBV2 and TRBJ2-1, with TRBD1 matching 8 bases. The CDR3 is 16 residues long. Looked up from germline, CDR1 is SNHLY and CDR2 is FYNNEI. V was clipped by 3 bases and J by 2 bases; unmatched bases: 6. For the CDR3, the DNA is TGTGCCAGCAGTGACGATGGACAGGGAACCTACAATGAGCAGTTCTTC. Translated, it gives CASSDDGQGTYNEQFF.

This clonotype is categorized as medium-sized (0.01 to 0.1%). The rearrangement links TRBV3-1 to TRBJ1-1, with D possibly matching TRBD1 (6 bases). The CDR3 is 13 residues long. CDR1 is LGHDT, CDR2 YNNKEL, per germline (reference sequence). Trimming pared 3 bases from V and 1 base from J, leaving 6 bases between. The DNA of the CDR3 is TGTGCCAGCAGCCAGGGGGCGAACACTGAAGCTTTCTTT. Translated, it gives CASSQGANTEAFF.

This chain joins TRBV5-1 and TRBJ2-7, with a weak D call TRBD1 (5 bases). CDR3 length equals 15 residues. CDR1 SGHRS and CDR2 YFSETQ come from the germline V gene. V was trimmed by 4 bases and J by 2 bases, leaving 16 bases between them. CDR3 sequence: CASSKDMGQAYEQYF. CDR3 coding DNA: TGCGCCAGCAGCAAGGACATGGGGCAGGCCTACGAGCAGTACTTC.

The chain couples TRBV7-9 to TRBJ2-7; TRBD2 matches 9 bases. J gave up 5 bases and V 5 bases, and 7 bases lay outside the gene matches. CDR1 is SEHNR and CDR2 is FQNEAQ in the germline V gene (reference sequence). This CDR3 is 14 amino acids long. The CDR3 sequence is CASSPIAGANEQYF. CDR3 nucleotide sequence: TGTGCCAGCAGCCCAATAGCGGGAGCCAACGAGCAGTACTTC.

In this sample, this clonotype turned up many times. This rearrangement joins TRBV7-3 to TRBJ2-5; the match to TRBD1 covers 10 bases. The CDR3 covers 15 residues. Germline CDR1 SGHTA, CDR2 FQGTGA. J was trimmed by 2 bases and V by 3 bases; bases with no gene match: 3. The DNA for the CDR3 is TGTGCCAGCAGCTTGGACAGGGGGACACAAGAGACCCAGTACTTC. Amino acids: CASSLDRGTQETQYF.

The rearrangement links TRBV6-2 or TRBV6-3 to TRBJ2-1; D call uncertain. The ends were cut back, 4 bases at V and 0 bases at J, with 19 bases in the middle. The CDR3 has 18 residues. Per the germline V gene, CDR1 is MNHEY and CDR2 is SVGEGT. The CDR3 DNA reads TGTGCCAGCAGTTTACCCGGGTATAAAAAGAGCTCCTACAATGAGCAGTTCTTC. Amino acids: CASSLPGYKKSSYNEQFF.

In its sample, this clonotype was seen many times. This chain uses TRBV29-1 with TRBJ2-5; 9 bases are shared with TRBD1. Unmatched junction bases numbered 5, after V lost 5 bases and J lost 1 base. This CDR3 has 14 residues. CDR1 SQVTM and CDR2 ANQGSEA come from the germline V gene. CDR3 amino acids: CSVCRDRVQETQYF. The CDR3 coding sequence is TGCAGCGTTTGCCGGGACAGGGTCCAAGAGACCCAGTACTTC.

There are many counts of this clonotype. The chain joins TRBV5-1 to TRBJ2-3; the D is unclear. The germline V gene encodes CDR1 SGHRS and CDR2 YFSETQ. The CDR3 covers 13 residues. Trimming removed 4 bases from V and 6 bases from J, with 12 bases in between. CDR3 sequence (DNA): TGCGCCAGCAGCCCCGCAGGAGATGATACGCAGTATTTT. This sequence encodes CASSPAGDDTQYF. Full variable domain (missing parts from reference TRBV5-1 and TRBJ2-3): KAGVTQTPRYLIKTRGQQVTLSCSPISGHRSVSWYQQTPGQGLQFLFEYFSETQRNKGNFPGRFSGRQFSNSRSEMNVSTLELGDSALYLCASSPAGDDTQYFGPGTRLTVL.

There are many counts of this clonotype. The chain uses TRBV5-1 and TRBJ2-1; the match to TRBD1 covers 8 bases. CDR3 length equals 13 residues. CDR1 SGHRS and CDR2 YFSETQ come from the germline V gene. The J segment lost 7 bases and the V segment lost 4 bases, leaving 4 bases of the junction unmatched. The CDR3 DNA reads TGCGCCAGCAGCCGGAGGACAGGGAATGAGCAGTTCTTC. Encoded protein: CASSRRTGNEQFF.

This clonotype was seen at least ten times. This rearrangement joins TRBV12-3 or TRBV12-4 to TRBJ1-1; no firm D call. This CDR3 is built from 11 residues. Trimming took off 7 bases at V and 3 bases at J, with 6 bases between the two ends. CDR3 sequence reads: CASTGDTEAFF. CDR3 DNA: TGTGCCAGCACCGGTGACACTGAAGCTTTCTTT.

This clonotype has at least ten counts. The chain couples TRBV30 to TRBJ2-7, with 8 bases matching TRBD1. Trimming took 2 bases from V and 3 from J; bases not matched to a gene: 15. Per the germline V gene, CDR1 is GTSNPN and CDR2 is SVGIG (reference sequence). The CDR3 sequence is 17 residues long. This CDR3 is CAWSSGPGTGRIYEQYF. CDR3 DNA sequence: TGTGCCTGGAGTTCCGGCCCGGGGACAGGCCGGATCTACGAGCAGTACTTC.

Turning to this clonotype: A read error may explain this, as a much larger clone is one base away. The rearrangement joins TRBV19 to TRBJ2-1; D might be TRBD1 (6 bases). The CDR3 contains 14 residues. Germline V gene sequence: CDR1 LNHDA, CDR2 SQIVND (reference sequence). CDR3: CASSKTGKYNEHFF. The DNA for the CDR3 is TGTGCCAGTAGTAAGACAGGAAAATACAATGAGCATTTCTTC.

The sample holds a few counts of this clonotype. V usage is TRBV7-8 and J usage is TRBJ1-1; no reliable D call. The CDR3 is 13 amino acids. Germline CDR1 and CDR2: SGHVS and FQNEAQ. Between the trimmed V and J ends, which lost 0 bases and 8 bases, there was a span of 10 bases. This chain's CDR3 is CASSLAASAEAFF. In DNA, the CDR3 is TGTGCCAGCAGCTTAGCGGCCAGCGCAGAAGCTTTCTTT.

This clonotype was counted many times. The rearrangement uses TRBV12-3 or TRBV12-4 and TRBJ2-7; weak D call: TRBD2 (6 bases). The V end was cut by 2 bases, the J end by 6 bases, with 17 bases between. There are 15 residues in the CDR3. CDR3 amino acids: CASSLFGGRSAEQYF. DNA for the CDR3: TGTGCCAGCAGTTTATTTGGAGGGCGATCAGCCGAGCAGTACTTC.

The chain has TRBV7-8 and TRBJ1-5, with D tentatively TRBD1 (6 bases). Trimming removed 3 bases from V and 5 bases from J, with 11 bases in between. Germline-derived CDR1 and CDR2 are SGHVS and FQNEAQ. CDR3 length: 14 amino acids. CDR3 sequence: CASSFTGWDQPQHF. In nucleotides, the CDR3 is TGTGCCAGCAGCTTTACAGGGTGGGATCAGCCCCAGCATTTT. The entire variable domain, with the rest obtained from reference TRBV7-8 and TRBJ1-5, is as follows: GAGVSQSPRYKVAKRGQDVALRCDPISGHVSLFWYQQALGQGPEFLTYFQNEAQLDKSGLPSDRFFAERPEGSVSTLKIQRTQQEDSAVYLCASSFTGWDQPQHFGDGTRLSIL.

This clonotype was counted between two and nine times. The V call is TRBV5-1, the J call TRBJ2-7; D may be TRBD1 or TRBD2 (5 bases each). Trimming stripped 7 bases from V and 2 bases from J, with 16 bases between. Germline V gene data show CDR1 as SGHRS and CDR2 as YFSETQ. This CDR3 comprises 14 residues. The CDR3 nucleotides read TGCGCCAGCTCCCCCCGGGACGTCCCCTACGAGCAGTACTTC. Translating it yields CASSPRDVPYEQYF.

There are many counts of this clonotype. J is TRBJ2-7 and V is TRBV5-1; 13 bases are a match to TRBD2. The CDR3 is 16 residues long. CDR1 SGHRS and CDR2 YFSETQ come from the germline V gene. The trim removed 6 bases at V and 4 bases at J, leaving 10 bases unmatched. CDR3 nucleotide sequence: TGCGCCAGCAATGGACTAGCGGGGGTAGCCCCGTACGAGCAGTACTTC. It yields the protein CASNGLAGVAPYEQYF. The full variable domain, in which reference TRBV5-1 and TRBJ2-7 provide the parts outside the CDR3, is KAGVTQTPRYLIKTRGQQVTLSCSPISGHRSVSWYQQTPGQGLQFLFEYFSETQRNKGNFPGRFSGRQFSNSRSEMNVSTLELGDSALYLCASNGLAGVAPYEQYFGPGTRLTVT.

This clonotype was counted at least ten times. This chain's CDR3 is CASSQSDRAGETQYF. The CDR3 bases are TGTGCCAGCAGCCAATCGGACAGGGCGGGGGAGACCCAGTACTTC. V usage is TRBV16 and J usage is TRBJ2-5, with 8 nucleotides matching TRBD1. CDR3 length equals 15 residues. Unmatched junction bases numbered 5, after V lost 0 bases and J lost 5 bases. Germline V lookup: CDR1 KGHSY, CDR2 FQNENV.